This T cell receptor beta chain is from a study of cytomegalovirus exposure and HLA in healthy donors. Study findings and constraints: A missense DCLRE1C variant was associated with V- and J-gene trimming of TCR beta chains in a later analysis, and an independent cohort replicated the association. Most of the CMV-associated TCR beta chains (in a later analysis) appeared to be HLA-restricted.

In the PCR, 60 Vbeta and 13 Jbeta primers were used. Profiling relied on immunoSEQ multiplex PCR, and the TCRdb table lists in-frame clones only, not all of them. The sample holds over 95,000 clones; roughly 70% are singletons and the top ten take around 4.2%. In nominal health when sampled, donors likely had unrecorded immune exposures nonetheless. A word on this clone: Its antigen is not known. Compared with germline, one end of the junction differs, possibly owing to a read error.

The CDR3 runs 15 residues. Germline V lookup: CDR1 SEHNR, CDR2 FQNEAQ (reference sequence). The clonotype was recovered from a woman aged 40 to 49 in good health and CMV-seropositive. The sample comprised PBMCs. The chain recombines TRBV7-9 with TRBJ2-7; 7 bases match TRBD1. The CDR3 DNA follows: TGTTCCAGCAGCTTAGCCATGACAGGGACCTACGAGCAGTACTTC. This gives the protein CSSSLAMTGTYEQYF.